This TCR beta chain was profiled in a study of cytomegalovirus exposure and HLA in healthy donors. The study's findings and limits: In a later analysis, first-cohort TCR clusters were found to tend to co-occur in the 100 to 150 validation repertoires. The authors enumerated over 150 TCR beta chains as linked to cytomegalovirus. According to reports, the classifier identified cytomegalovirus status with high specificity and sensitivity.

Trimming left V 3 bases short and J 2 bases short, with 13 bases between. From germline, CDR1 is SGHNT and CDR2 YYREEE (reference sequence). The length of the CDR3 is 15 residues. Data came from immunoSEQ multiplex PCR; TCRdb stores just in-frame clones and leaves some out. The repertoire holds over 200,000 clones, with about 90% as singletons. This clone was observed once. The antigen is undetermined. The J gene is TRBJ2-3, the V gene TRBV5-4, with D possibly TRBD2 on 7 matching bases. This clonotype was obtained from a woman under 30 in good health and CMV-seronegative. Sequencing used PBMCs. The CDR3 DNA follows: TGTGCCAGCAGCTGGGGGGGGCCTGACACAGATACGCAGTATTTT. Translation gives CASSWGGPDTDTQYF. The variable domain in full, completed from reference TRBV5-4 and TRBJ2-3, reads ETGVTQSPTHLIKTRGQQVTLRCSSQSGHNTVSWYQQALGQGPQFIFQYYREEENGRGNFPPRFSGLQFPNYSSELNVNALELDDSALYLCASSWGGPDTDTQYFGPGTRLTVL.